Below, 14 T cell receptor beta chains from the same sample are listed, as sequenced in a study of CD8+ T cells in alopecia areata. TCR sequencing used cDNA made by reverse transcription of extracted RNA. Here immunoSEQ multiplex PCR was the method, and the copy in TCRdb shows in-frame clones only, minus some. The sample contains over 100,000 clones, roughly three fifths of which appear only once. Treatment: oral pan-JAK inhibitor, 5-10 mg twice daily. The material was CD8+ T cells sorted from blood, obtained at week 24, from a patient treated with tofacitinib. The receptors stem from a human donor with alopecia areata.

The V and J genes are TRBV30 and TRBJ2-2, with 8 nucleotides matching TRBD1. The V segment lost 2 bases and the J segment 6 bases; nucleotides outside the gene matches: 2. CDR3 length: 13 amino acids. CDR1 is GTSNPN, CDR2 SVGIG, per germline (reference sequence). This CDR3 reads CAWSLTGAGELFF. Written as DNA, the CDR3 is TGTGCCTGGAGTTTGACAGGGGCCGGGGAGCTGTTTTTT. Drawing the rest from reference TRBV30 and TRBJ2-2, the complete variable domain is SQTIHQWPATLVQPVGSPLSLECTVEGTSNPNLYWYRQAAGRGLQLLFYSVGIGQISSEVPQNLSASRPQDRQFILSSKKLLLSDSGFYLCAWSLTGAGELFFGEGSRLTVL.

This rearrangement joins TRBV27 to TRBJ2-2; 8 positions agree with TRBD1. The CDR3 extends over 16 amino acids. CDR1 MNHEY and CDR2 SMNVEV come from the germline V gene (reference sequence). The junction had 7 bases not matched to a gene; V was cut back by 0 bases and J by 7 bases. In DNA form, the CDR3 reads TGTGCCAGCAGTTTATCCGGGACAGGAAAACTCGGGGAGCTGTTTTTT. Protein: CASSLSGTGKLGELFF.

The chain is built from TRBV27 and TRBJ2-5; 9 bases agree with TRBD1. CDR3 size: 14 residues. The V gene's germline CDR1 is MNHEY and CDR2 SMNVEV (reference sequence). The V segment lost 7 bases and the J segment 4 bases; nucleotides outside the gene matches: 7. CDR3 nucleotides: TGTGCCAGCATGCCGGGACAGGGAGTAGAGACCCAGTACTTC. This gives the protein CASMPGQGVETQYF.

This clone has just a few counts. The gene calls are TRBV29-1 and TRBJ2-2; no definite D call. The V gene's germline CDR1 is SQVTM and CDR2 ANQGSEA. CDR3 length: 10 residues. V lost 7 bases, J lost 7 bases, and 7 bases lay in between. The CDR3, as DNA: TGCAGCGCTACGTACGGGGAGCTGTTTTTT. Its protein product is CSATYGELFF.

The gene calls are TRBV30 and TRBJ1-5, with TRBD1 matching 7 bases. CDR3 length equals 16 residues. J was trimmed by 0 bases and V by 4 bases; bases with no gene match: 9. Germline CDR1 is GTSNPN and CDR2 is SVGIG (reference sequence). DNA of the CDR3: TGTGCCTGGACCATTGGGCAGGGGGTTAGCAATCAGCCCCAGCATTTT. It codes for CAWTIGQGVSNQPQHF.

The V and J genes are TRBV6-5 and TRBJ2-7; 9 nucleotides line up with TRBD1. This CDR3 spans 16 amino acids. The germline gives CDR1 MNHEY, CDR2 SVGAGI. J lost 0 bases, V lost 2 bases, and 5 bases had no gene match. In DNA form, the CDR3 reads TGTGCCAGCAGTTACGAGACAGGGGGATACTCCTACGAGCAGTACTTC. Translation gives CASSYETGGYSYEQYF.

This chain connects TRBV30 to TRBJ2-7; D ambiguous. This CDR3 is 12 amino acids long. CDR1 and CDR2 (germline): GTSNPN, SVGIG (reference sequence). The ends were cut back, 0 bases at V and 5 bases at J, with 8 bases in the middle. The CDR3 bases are TGTGCCTGGAGTGTACTCCCGGACGAGCAGTACTTC. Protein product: CAWSVLPDEQYF.

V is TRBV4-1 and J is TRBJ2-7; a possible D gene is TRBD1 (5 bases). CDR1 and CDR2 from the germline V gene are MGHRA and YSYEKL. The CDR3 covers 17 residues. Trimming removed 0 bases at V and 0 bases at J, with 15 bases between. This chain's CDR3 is CASSQDSDRLNSYEQYF. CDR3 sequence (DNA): TGCGCCAGCAGCCAAGATAGTGACAGACTTAACTCCTACGAGCAGTACTTC.

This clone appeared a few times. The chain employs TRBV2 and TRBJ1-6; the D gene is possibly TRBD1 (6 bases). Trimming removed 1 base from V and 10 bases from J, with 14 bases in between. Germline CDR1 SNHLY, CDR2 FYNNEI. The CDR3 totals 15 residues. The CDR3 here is CASSEVGTPSSPLHF. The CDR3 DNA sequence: TGTGCCAGCAGTGAAGTCGGGACACCGTCCTCACCCCTCCACTTT.

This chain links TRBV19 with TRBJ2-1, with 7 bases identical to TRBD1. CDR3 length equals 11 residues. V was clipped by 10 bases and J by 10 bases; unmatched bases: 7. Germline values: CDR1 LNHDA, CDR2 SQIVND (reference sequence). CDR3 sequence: CATFTGVEQFF. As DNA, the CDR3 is TGTGCCACTTTTACAGGGGTCGAGCAGTTCTTC.

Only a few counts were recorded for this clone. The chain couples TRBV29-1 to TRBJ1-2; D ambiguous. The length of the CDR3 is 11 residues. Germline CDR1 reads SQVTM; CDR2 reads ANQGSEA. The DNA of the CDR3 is TGCGCTGGGCAAAAACTCTATGGCTACACCTTC. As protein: CAGQKLYGYTF.

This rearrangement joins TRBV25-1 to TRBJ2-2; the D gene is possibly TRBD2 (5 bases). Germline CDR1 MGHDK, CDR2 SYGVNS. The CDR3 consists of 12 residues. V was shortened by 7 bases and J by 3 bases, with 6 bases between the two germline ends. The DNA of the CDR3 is TGTGCCAGCAAACTAGACACCGGGGAGCTGTTTTTT. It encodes CASKLDTGELFF.

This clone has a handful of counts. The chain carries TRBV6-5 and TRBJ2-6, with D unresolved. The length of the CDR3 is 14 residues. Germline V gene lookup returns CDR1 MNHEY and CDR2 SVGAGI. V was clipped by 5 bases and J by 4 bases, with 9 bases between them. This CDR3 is CASSPSLGANVLTF. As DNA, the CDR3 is TGTGCCAGCAGTCCGTCCCTAGGGGCCAACGTCCTGACTTTC.

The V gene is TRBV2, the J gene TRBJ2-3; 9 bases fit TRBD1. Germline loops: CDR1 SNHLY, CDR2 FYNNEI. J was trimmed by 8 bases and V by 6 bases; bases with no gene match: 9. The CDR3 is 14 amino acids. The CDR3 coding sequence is TGTGCCAGCAGGGGCCGGGACAGGGAGCGTACGCAGTATTTT. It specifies CASRGRDRERTQYF.